A single sample gave rise to the 21 T cell receptor beta chains below, sequenced in a study of cytomegalovirus exposure and HLA in healthy donors. Assay: immunoSEQ multiplex PCR; the TCRdb copy retains only in-frame clones and omits some. The profile shows 45,000 to 55,000 clones, 88% of them singletons. The sequenced material came from PBMCs. Receptors originate from a woman aged 25 to 39 in good health and CMV-seronegative.

The chain has TRBV6-5 and TRBJ1-1, with 7 bases that match TRBD1. This CDR3 comprises 13 residues. Losses at the gene ends were 6 bases for V and 7 bases for J; bases not matched to a gene: 8. Germline lookup yields CDR1 MNHEY and CDR2 SVGAGI. CDR3 DNA: TGTGCCAGCAGAGAGACAGGGACCGGTGAAGCTTTCTTT. Translation: CASRETGTGEAFF.

This clone was detected only once. The chain combines TRBV6-5 with TRBJ2-5, with 9 bases that match TRBD2. In germline, CDR1 is MNHEY, CDR2 SVGAGI. This CDR3 spans 14 amino acids. V was clipped by 3 bases and J by 7 bases; unmatched bases: 6. The CDR3 here is CASSYFPAGGTQYF. The DNA of the CDR3 is TGTGCCAGCAGTTATTTCCCAGCGGGAGGGACCCAGTACTTC.

On this clone itself: The junction departs from the called germline gene at one end, perhaps through a read error. V and J are TRBV11-3 and TRBJ2-5; the D is unclear. Looked up from germline, CDR1 is SGHNT and CDR2 is YENEEA. This CDR3 is 13 amino acids long. The CDR3 reads CASSFAWQETQYF. CDR3 sequence (DNA): TGCGCCAGCAGCTTTGCGTGGCAAGAGACCCAGTACTTC.

The chain is built from TRBV7-2 and TRBJ1-2; TRBD1 matches 8 bases. The V and J ends lost 4 bases and 8 bases, in that order; junction bases with no gene match: 15. CDR3 length: 16 amino acids. CDR1 and CDR2 (germline): SGHTA, FQGNSA. CDR3 coding DNA: TGTGCCAGCAGCTCCGCCGCAGGACAGGGCCGAGGCGGCTACACCTTC. Its protein product is CASSSAAGQGRGGYTF.

The gene calls are TRBV6-1 and TRBJ2-7, with 7 bases that match TRBD1. Trimming took 10 bases from V and 2 from J; bases not matched to a gene: 2. This CDR3 is 11 amino acids long. Germline-derived CDR1 and CDR2 are MNHNS and SASEGT. This CDR3 is CATQGAYEQYF. The CDR3, as DNA: TGTGCCACCCAGGGGGCCTACGAGCAGTACTTC.

CDR3 bases: TGTGCCAGCAGTGATTGGGTGACAGGGATTGACGGAAACACCATATATTTT. Protein: CASSDWVTGIDGNTIYF. The chain is built from TRBV2 and TRBJ1-3, with TRBD1 matching over 7 bases. The CDR3 is 17 residues long. Germline V gene data show CDR1 as SNHLY and CDR2 as FYNNEI. The V gene end was trimmed by 3 bases and the J gene end by 4 bases; junction bases not matched to a gene: 12.

The V gene is TRBV4-1, the J gene TRBJ2-7; TRBD2 agrees at 8 bases. Germline V gene lookup returns CDR1 MGHRA and CDR2 YSYEKL. The V gene end was trimmed by 4 bases and the J gene end by 4 bases; junction bases not matched to a gene: 12. This CDR3 is 16 amino acids long. CDR3 nucleotides: TGCGCCAGCAGCCGGTTGCCGGGAGGGCCAGGTTACGAGCAGTACTTC. The encoded protein is CASSRLPGGPGYEQYF.

The chain links TRBV7-9 to TRBJ2-7; 8 positions match TRBD1. This CDR3 has 14 residues. Germline CDR1 SEHNR, CDR2 FQNEAQ (reference sequence). J lost 6 bases, V lost 3 bases, and 7 bases had no gene match. In DNA, the CDR3 is TGTGCCAGCAGCTTCCAGGGGGCGATGGGCGAGCAGTACTTC. This encodes CASSFQGAMGEQYF.

V is TRBV6-5 and J is TRBJ1-1; no reliable D call. The CDR3 runs to 12 residues. V gave up 6 bases and J gave up 6 bases, with 11 bases separating them. Germline CDR1 MNHEY, CDR2 SVGAGI. CDR3 in amino acids: CASRGSSSEAFF. CDR3 DNA: TGTGCCAGCAGAGGGAGTTCCTCTGAAGCTTTCTTT.

The chain employs TRBV4-1 and TRBJ2-7, with D maybe TRBD1 (7 bases). Trimming stripped 1 base from V and 3 bases from J, with 13 bases between. Germline loops: CDR1 MGHRA, CDR2 YSYEKL. This CDR3 region has 15 residues. CDR3 coding DNA: TGCGCCAGCAGCCAAGCGCCAGGGGGAGGCTACGAGCAGTACTTC. As protein: CASSQAPGGGYEQYF.

DNA of the CDR3: TGTGCCAGCTCACCTTCGGGGAACGGCAATCAGCCCCAGCATTTT. This sequence encodes CASSPSGNGNQPQHF. The rearrangement uses TRBV18 and TRBJ1-5; D not certain. The germline CDR1 and CDR2 sequences are KGHSH and LQKENI. V lost 3 bases and J lost 2, with 11 bases in between. There are 15 residues in the CDR3.

The chain links TRBV10-3 to TRBJ2-7; 7 bases are shared with TRBD1. Per the germline V gene, CDR1 is ENHRY and CDR2 is SYGVKD. This CDR3 spans 22 amino acids. V lost 2 bases, J lost 0 bases, and 25 bases stayed unmatched. The CDR3 spells CAISEVRGVETAGQVYSYEQYF. In DNA form, the CDR3 reads TGTGCCATCAGTGAGGTAAGAGGTGTGGAAACGGCAGGACAGGTATACTCCTACGAGCAGTACTTC.

The J gene is TRBJ2-7, the V gene TRBV27, with 10 bases matching TRBD1. V gave up 4 bases and J gave up 4 bases; unmatched junction bases: 7. The V gene's germline CDR1 is MNHEY and CDR2 SMNVEV (reference sequence). The CDR3 covers 15 residues. Here the CDR3 reads CASSSRDRGLYEQYF. The CDR3 DNA follows: TGTGCCAGCAGTTCACGGGACAGGGGCTTGTACGAGCAGTACTTC.

This clone was counted between two and nine times. V and J are TRBV7-8 and TRBJ2-7, with a weak D call TRBD1 (6 bases). V dropped 4 bases and J dropped 6 bases, with 13 bases sitting between them. The CDR3 totals 13 residues. Germline-derived CDR1 and CDR2 are SGHVS and FQNEAQ. The CDR3 here is CASSSGQLGEQYF. The CDR3 DNA follows: TGTGCCAGCAGCTCAGGACAGTTGGGCGAGCAGTACTTC.

This chain uses TRBV20-1 with TRBJ2-7; tentative D call: TRBD1 (6 bases). In germline, CDR1 is DFQATT, CDR2 SNEGSKA (reference sequence). The CDR3 extends over 10 amino acids. V lost 6 bases to trimming and J lost 7 bases, with 10 bases between them. The CDR3 nucleotides read TGCAGTGCACAGGGTATAGAGCAGTACTTC. Amino acid sequence: CSAQGIEQYF.

The V gene is TRBV4-1, the J gene TRBJ2-5, with D perhaps matching TRBD1 (6 bases). From germline, CDR1 is MGHRA and CDR2 YSYEKL. The CDR3 spans 17 residues. V was trimmed by 4 bases and J by 5 bases, leaving 23 bases between them. The CDR3 reads CASSRTLRDTMMETQYF. DNA of the CDR3: TGCGCCAGCAGCCGAACACTCCGGGACACCATGATGGAGACCCAGTACTTC.

The chain combines TRBV9 with TRBJ1-2, with D possibly TRBD1 on 5 matching bases. The CDR3 contains 13 residues. Trimming stripped 3 bases from V and 2 bases from J, with 8 bases between. Germline-derived CDR1 and CDR2 are SGDLS and YYNGEE. This CDR3 reads CASSARVNYGYTF. In DNA, the CDR3 is TGTGCCAGCAGCGCCAGGGTGAACTATGGCTACACCTTC.

The chain joins TRBV5-1 to TRBJ2-7; D is ambiguous. This CDR3 is 12 amino acids long. V lost 0 bases and J 5 bases, leaving 6 bases between the germline ends. CDR1 and CDR2 (germline): SGHRS, YFSETQ. The CDR3 sequence is CASSLGPNEQYF. The CDR3, as DNA: TGCGCCAGCAGCTTGGGGCCCAACGAGCAGTACTTC.

The chain combines TRBV6-1 with TRBJ2-7, with 9 nucleotides matching TRBD1. There are 14 residues in the CDR3. Germline-derived CDR1 and CDR2 are MNHNS and SASEGT. V dropped 4 bases and J dropped 2; count of bases not matched to a gene: 3. CDR3 sequence reads: CASSGRTGAYEQYF. CDR3 nucleotide sequence: TGTGCCAGCAGTGGCCGGACAGGGGCCTACGAGCAGTACTTC.

The J gene is TRBJ1-5, the V gene TRBV6-5; D is ambiguous. Deletions cut 3 bases from V and 3 bases from J, with 9 bases between. The CDR3 extends over 14 amino acids. CDR1 is MNHEY, CDR2 SVGAGI, per germline. The CDR3 DNA sequence: TGTGCCAGCAGTTATACCAGAATCAATCAGCCCCAGCATTTT. Its translation: CASSYTRINQPQHF.

This chain uses TRBV4-1 with TRBJ1-2; D is uncertain. The germline V gene has CDR1 MGHRA and CDR2 YSYEKL. V was trimmed by 4 bases and J by 8 bases, leaving 23 bases between them. The CDR3 spans 16 residues. CDR3 sequence reads: CASSLIYRTAPKGYTF. CDR3 sequence (DNA): TGCGCCAGCAGCCTAATTTACCGGACTGCCCCCAAAGGCTACACCTTC.